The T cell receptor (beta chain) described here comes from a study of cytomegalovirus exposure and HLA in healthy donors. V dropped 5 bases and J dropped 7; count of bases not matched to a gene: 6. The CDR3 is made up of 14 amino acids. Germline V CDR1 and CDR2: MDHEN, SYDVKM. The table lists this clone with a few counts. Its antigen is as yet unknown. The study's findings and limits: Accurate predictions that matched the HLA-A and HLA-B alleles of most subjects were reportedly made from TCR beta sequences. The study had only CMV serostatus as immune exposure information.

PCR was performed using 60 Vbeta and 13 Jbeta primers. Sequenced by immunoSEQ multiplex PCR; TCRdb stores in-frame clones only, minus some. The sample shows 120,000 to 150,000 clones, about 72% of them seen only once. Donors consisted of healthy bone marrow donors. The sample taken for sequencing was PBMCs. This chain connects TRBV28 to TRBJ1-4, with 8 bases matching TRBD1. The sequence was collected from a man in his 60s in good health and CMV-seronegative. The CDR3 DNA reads TGTGCCAGCAGTAACGACAGGGGTAGTGAAAAACTGTTTTTT. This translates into CASSNDRGSEKLFF.